This T cell receptor (beta chain) originates from a study of cytomegalovirus exposure and HLA in healthy donors. Study outcomes and limitations: Being indistinguishable, some V segments were excluded, TRBV6-2 and TRBV6-3 among them.

On this clone: What it binds is unknown.

Germline lookup yields CDR1 SGHNT and CDR2 YENEEA. The germline V and J ends were trimmed by 3 bases and 5 bases, with 16 bases remaining between them. The CDR3 contains 15 residues. Researchers ran the PCR with 60 Vbeta and 13 Jbeta primers. The repertoire was sequenced with immunoSEQ multiplex PCR; TCRdb's copy has only in-frame clones and lacks some. The sample contains roughly 180,000 clones, 78% of which appear only once. The J gene is TRBJ2-5, the V gene TRBV11-3, with D maybe TRBD2 (7 bases). The sequenced material came from PBMCs. This TCR was sampled from a female donor in good health and CMV-seronegative. CDR3 protein: CASSLGGGARETQYF. In nucleotides, the CDR3 is TGTGCCAGCAGCTTGGGTGGGGGGGCCAGGGAGACCCAGTACTTC.